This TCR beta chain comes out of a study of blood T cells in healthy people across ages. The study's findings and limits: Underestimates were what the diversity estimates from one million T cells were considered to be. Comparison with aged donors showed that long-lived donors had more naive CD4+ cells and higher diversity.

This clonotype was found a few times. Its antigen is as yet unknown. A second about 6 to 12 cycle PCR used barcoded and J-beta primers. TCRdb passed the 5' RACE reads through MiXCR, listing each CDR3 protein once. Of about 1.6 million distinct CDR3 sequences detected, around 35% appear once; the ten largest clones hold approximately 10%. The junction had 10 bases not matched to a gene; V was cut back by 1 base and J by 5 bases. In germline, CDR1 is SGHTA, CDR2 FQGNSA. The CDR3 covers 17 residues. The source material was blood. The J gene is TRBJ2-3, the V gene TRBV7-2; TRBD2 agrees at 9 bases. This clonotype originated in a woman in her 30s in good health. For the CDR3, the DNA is TGTGCCAGCAGCTTAGGAGGGCGCGGGGGGGCGATAGATACGCAGTATTTT. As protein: CASSLGGRGGAIDTQYF.